This T cell receptor (beta chain) came from a study of OX40 agonist ivuxolimab in advanced cancers. Anyone with autoimmune disease history or systemic immunosuppression was excluded. Clones were read by immunoSEQ multiplex PCR, and TCRdb kept only the in-frame ones, dropping some. This table has around 69,000 clones, around nine tenths appearing once. The source was CD4+ or CD8+ T cells sorted from blood, collected in a trial of the OX40 agonist ivuxolimab. This sequence was found in an adult with an advanced solid tumor such as melanoma, head and neck, liver or kidney cancer.

CDR3 loop: CASSIGQVPQRTQYF. The CDR3, as DNA: TGTGCCAGCAGCATCGGACAGGTTCCACAGCGGACCCAGTACTTC. The chain employs TRBV5-5 and TRBJ2-5, with TRBD1 identical over 7 bases. Per the germline V gene, CDR1 is SGHKS and CDR2 is YYEKEE (reference sequence). The V gene end was trimmed by 4 bases and the J gene end by 7 bases; junction bases not matched to a gene: 13. This CDR3 comprises 15 residues. The full variable domain, in which reference TRBV5-5 and TRBJ2-5 provide the parts outside the CDR3, is DAGVTQSPTHLIKTRGQQVTLRCSPISGHKSVSWYQQVLGQGPQFIFQYYEKEERGRGNFPDRFSARQFPNYSSELNVNALLLGDSALYLCASSIGQVPQRTQYFGPGTRLLVL.